What follows are 10 T cell receptor beta chains derived from one specimen sequenced in a study of cytomegalovirus exposure and HLA in healthy donors. PCR involved 60 Vbeta and 13 Jbeta primers. Some clones are missing from TCRdb's copy, which holds only in-frame ones; the method was immunoSEQ multiplex PCR. The top ten hold roughly 10% of the sample, which has under 250,000 clones, approximately 80% seen once. Sequencing was done on a sample of PBMCs. Source of these receptors: a woman aged 50 to 60 in good health and CMV-seropositive.

The chain uses TRBV18 and TRBJ2-2; TRBD2 might be the D (5 bases). Deletions cut 3 bases from V and 6 bases from J, with 20 bases between. From germline, CDR1 is KGHSH and CDR2 LQKENI. CDR3 length: 17 amino acids. This chain's CDR3 is CASSPTAGPVRAGELFF. In DNA, the CDR3 is TGTGCCAGCTCACCCACCGCGGGTCCGGTGAGGGCCGGGGAGCTGTTTTTT.

V and J are TRBV5-1 and TRBJ1-3; a weak D match, TRBD1 (5 bases). Trimming took 4 bases from V and 3 from J, leaving 14 bases between them. The CDR3 sequence is 15 residues long. Germline V gene sequence: CDR1 SGHRS, CDR2 YFSETQ. CDR3 residues: CASSLGWGDGNTIYF. For the CDR3, the DNA is TGCGCCAGCAGCCTTGGCTGGGGGGATGGAAACACCATATATTTT. The entire variable domain, with the rest obtained from reference TRBV5-1 and TRBJ1-3, is as follows: KAGVTQTPRYLIKTRGQQVTLSCSPISGHRSVSWYQQTPGQGLQFLFEYFSETQRNKGNFPGRFSGRQFSNSRSEMNVSTLELGDSALYLCASSLGWGDGNTIYFGEGSWLTVV.

The rearrangement joins TRBV5-3 to TRBJ1-1; D is unresolved. TRBV5-3 qualifies as an ORF whose function is uncertain. Trimming took off 4 bases at V and 1 base at J, with 20 bases between the two ends. The CDR3 has 17 residues. CDR3 in amino acids: CARSQDRDKKGNTEAFF. The CDR3 DNA sequence: TGTGCCAGAAGCCAAGACCGGGATAAAAAAGGGAACACTGAAGCTTTCTTT.

This clone occurred a few times. The genes are TRBV7-9 and TRBJ2-1, with TRBD2 identical over 7 bases. Germline V gene sequence: CDR1 SEHNR, CDR2 FQNEAQ (reference sequence). The ends lost 5 bases at V and 9 bases at J; junction bases unmatched: 7. The CDR3 covers 13 residues. The CDR3: CASSHEGGGEQFF. In DNA, the CDR3 is TGTGCCAGCAGCCATGAAGGCGGGGGTGAGCAGTTCTTC.

The CDR3: CASSLSSQETQYF. CDR3 DNA sequence: TGTGCCAGCAGCTTATCCAGCCAAGAGACCCAGTACTTC. The chain has TRBV7-2 and TRBJ2-5, with no clear D. From germline, CDR1 is SGHTA and CDR2 FQGNSA. This CDR3 spans 13 amino acids. V lost 2 bases to trimming and J lost 1 base, with 5 bases between them.

The chain carries TRBV7-2 and TRBJ1-5; no clear D gene. Germline V lookup: CDR1 SGHTA, CDR2 FQGNSA. V was trimmed by 1 base and J by 9 bases, leaving 13 bases between them. CDR3 size: 14 residues. In DNA form, the CDR3 reads TGTGCCAGCAGCTTAGGAGGTGCCCGAGGGCCCCAGCATTTT. Translated: CASSLGGARGPQHF.

J is TRBJ1-1 and V is TRBV6-5; D is ambiguous. V was shortened by 5 bases and J by 1 base, with 14 bases between the two germline ends. Germline V gene sequence: CDR1 MNHEY, CDR2 SVGAGI. The length of the CDR3 is 15 residues. The CDR3 region is CASSTPLLRNTEAFF. In nucleotides, the CDR3 is TGTGCCAGCAGTACCCCCCTCCTTAGGAACACTGAAGCTTTCTTT.

This chain links TRBV6-1 with TRBJ1-1; TRBD1 matches 10 bases. Trimming took 6 bases from V and 0 from J; bases not matched to a gene: 4. In germline, CDR1 is MNHNS, CDR2 SASEGT. This CDR3 comprises 15 residues. For the CDR3, the DNA is TGTGCCAGCAGCCGACAGGGGGCGATGAACACTGAAGCTTTCTTT. This translates into CASSRQGAMNTEAFF.

Written as DNA, the CDR3 is TGCGCCAGCAGCTTGGCCGGTTCGGGCACCGGGGAGCTGTTTTTT. Its translation is CASSLAGSGTGELFF. The chain is built from TRBV5-1 and TRBJ2-2; no clear D gene. V lost 0 bases, J lost 4 bases, and 10 bases lay in between. There are 15 residues in the CDR3. Germline V lookup: CDR1 SGHRS, CDR2 YFSETQ.

The rearrangement joins TRBV18 to TRBJ2-3; 9 bases align to TRBD2. This CDR3 contains 16 residues. From germline, CDR1 is KGHSH and CDR2 LQKENI. The V and J ends lost 3 bases and 0 bases, in that order; junction bases with no gene match: 4. The CDR3 reads CASSPISGGSTDTQYF. In DNA, the CDR3 is TGTGCCAGCTCACCGATTAGCGGGGGTAGCACAGATACGCAGTATTTT.